What follows are 9 T cell receptor beta chains derived from one specimen sequenced in a study of blood T cell repertoires in COVID-19. TCRdb's table, derived via immunoSEQ multiplex PCR, lists solely in-frame clones and lacks some. Of some 120,000 clones detected, about 85% appear once; the ten largest clones hold roughly 1.4%. Sequences were obtained from peripheral blood. Every receptor here comes from a man aged 35 to 55 with acute or convalescent COVID-19.

V is TRBV6-2 or TRBV6-3 and J is TRBJ1-5; tentatively, D is TRBD1 (5 bases). Between the trimmed V and J ends, which lost 2 bases and 15 bases, there was a span of 17 bases. Germline V lookup: CDR1 MNHEY, CDR2 SVGEGT. The CDR3 contains 13 residues. CDR3 region: CASSYPRQGSLHF. CDR3 nucleotides: TGTGCCAGCAGTTACCCCCGGCAGGGAAGTTTGCATTTT.

The V and J genes are TRBV7-2 and TRBJ2-7; D may be TRBD2 (5 bases). The germline V gene has CDR1 SGHTA and CDR2 FQGNSA. Trimming cost V 1 base and J 4 bases, with 17 bases left between them. The CDR3 contains 16 residues. The CDR3 coding sequence is TGTGCCAGCAGCTTAGGAATTGCGGGCCGTGCTTACGAGCAGTACTTC. This codes for CASSLGIAGRAYEQYF.

This clone appeared a single time. V and J are TRBV11-2 and TRBJ2-7; D perhaps matches TRBD1 (6 bases). V was clipped by 5 bases and J by 5 bases, with 19 bases between them. Germline V gene sequence: CDR1 SGHAT, CDR2 FQNNGV. The length of the CDR3 is 15 residues. The CDR3 DNA sequence: TGTGCCAGCAGCGCACGGACAGTGCTTTCCCACGAGCAGTACTTC. This translates into CASSARTVLSHEQYF.

The rearrangement uses TRBV7-3 and TRBJ2-3, with 7 bases identical to TRBD2. The junction had 15 bases not matched to a gene; V was cut back by 1 base and J by 11 bases. The CDR3 length is 16 residues. Germline assignment: CDR1 SGHTA and CDR2 FQGTGA. The CDR3 loop is CASSLSGSGPAQGQYF. CDR3 bases: TGTGCCAGCAGCTTAAGCGGTAGCGGGCCGGCTCAAGGGCAGTATTTT.

The rearrangement uses TRBV5-4 and TRBJ2-5; the match to TRBD2 covers 9 bases. This CDR3 is 15 amino acids long. Germline trimming cut 0 bases from V and 10 bases from J; bases unmatched to any gene: 10. Germline V CDR1 and CDR2: SGHNT, YYREEE (reference sequence). The CDR3 here is CASSLAEAGGSHQYF. The CDR3 bases are TGTGCCAGCAGCTTGGCCGAAGCGGGGGGTTCCCACCAGTACTTC.

The chain uses TRBV11-2 and TRBJ1-6; D uncertain. Trimming stripped 3 bases from V and 5 bases from J, with 11 bases between. This CDR3 contains 15 residues. Germline values: CDR1 SGHAT, CDR2 FQNNGV. The CDR3 DNA sequence: TGTGCCAGCAGCTTTAATATACGAGATAATTCACCCCTCCACTTT. Encoded protein: CASSFNIRDNSPLHF.

The chain combines TRBV9 with TRBJ2-6; 9 positions match TRBD2. Germline trimming cut 0 bases from V and 1 base from J; bases unmatched to any gene: 8. Looked up from germline, CDR1 is SGDLS and CDR2 is YYNGEE. The CDR3 spans 19 residues. DNA for the CDR3: TGTGCCAGCAGCGTAGCAGCAGGCGGGAGGGCGTCTGGGGCCAACGTCCTGACTTTC. Translation gives CASSVAAGGRASGANVLTF.

CDR3 loop: CATRLAGGKNIQYF. DNA for the CDR3: TGTGCCACAAGACTAGCGGGGGGGAAAAACATTCAGTACTTC. The chain combines TRBV5-8 with TRBJ2-4, with 14 bases identical to TRBD2. J gave up 4 bases and V 9 bases, and 3 bases lay outside the gene matches. Germline V lookup: CDR1 SGHTS, CDR2 YDEGEE. The CDR3 length is 14 residues.

The sample holds a few counts of this clone. The gene calls are TRBV13 and TRBJ1-1; perhaps TRBD1 as D (5 bases). This CDR3 is built from 15 residues. Trimming removed 4 bases at V and 6 bases at J, with 18 bases between. Germline V CDR1 and CDR2: PRHDT, FYEKMQ (reference sequence). The CDR3 spells CASSWRWGETPEAFF. The CDR3 region has the DNA TGTGCCAGCAGCTGGAGGTGGGGGGAGACCCCTGAAGCTTTCTTT.